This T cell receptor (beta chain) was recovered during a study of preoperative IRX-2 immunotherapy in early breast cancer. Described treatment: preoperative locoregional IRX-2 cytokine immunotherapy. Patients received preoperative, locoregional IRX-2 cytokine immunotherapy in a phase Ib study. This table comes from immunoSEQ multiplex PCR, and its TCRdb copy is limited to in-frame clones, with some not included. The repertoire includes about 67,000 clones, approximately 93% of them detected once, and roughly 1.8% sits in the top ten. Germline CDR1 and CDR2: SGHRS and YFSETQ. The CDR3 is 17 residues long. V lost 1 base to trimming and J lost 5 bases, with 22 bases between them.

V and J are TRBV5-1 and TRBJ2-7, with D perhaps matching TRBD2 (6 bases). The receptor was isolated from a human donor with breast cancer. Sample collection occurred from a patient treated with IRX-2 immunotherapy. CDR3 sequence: CASSLYEPSALRNEQYF. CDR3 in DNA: TGCGCCAGCAGCTTGTACGAGCCTAGCGCCCTTAGGAACGAGCAGTACTTC.